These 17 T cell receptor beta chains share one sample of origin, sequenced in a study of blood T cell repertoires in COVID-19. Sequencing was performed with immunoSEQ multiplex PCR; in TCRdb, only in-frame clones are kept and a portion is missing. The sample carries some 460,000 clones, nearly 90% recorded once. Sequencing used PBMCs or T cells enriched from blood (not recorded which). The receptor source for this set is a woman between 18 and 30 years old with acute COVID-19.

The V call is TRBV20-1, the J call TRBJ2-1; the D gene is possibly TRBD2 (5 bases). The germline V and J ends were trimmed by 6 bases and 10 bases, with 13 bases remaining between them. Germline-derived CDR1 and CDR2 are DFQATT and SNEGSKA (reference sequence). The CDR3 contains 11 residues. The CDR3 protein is CSALDLSEQFF. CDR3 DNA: TGCAGTGCCTTGGACTTGAGCGAGCAGTTCTTC.

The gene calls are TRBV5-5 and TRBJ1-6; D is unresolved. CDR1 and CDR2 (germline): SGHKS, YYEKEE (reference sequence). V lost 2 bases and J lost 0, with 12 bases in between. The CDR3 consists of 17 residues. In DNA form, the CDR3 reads TGTGCCAGCAGCTTTGGTAGTACGAGCTCCTATAATTCACCCCTCCACTTT. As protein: CASSFGSTSSYNSPLHF. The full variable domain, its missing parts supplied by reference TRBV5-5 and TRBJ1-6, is DAGVTQSPTHLIKTRGQQVTLRCSPISGHKSVSWYQQVLGQGPQFIFQYYEKEERGRGNFPDRFSARQFPNYSSELNVNALLLGDSALYLCASSFGSTSSYNSPLHFGNGTRLTVT.

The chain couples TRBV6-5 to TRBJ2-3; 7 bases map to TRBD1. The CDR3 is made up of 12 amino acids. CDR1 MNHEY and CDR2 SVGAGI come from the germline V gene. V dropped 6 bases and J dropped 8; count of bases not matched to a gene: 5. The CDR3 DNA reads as TGTGCCAGCAGCGAGACAGGGACTACGCAGTATTTT. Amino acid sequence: CASSETGTTQYF.

For the CDR3, the DNA is TGTGCCAGCATCTACCTGGTGCGGGAGAACACTGAAGCTTTCTTT. It is translated as CASIYLVRENTEAFF. V usage is TRBV7-9 and J usage is TRBJ1-1, with D uncertain. Per the germline V gene, CDR1 is SEHNR and CDR2 is FQNEAQ (reference sequence). V dropped 7 bases and J dropped 1 base, with 16 bases sitting between them. CDR3 size: 15 residues.

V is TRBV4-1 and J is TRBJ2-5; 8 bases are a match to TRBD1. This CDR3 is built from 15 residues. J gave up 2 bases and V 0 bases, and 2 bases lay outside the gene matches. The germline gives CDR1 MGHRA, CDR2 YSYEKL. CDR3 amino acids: CASSQEWDRQETQYF. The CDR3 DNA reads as TGCGCCAGCAGCCAAGAATGGGACAGGCAAGAGACCCAGTACTTC.

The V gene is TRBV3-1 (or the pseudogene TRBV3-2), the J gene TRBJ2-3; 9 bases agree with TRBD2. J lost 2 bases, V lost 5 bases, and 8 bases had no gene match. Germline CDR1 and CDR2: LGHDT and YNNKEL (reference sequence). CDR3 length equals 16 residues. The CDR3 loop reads CASSNFLAGSTDTQYF. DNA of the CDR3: TGTGCCAGCAGCAACTTTCTAGCGGGGTCCACAGATACGCAGTATTTT.

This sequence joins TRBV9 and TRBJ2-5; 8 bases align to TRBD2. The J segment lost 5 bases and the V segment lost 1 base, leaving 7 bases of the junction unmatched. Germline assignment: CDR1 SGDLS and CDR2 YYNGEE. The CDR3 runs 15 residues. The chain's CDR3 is CASSVSSGSGETQYF. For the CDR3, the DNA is TGTGCCAGCAGCGTATCAAGCGGGAGTGGTGAGACCCAGTACTTC.

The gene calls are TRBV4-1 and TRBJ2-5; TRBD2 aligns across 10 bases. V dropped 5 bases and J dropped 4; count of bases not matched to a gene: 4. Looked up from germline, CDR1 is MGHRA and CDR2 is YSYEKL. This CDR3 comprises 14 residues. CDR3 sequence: CASSYRLAGETQYF. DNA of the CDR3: TGCGCCAGCAGCTATCGACTAGCGGGAGAGACCCAGTACTTC.

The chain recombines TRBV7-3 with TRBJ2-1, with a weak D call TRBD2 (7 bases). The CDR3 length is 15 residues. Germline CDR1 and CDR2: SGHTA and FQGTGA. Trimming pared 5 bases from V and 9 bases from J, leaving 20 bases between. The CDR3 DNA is TGTGCCAGCAGCCCCGGTAGGGGGGGGGTTGGTGAGCAGTTCTTC. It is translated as CASSPGRGGVGEQFF.

The CDR3 bases are TGTGCCAGTAGTATTCTGGGGACAGTGGCCTATGGCTACACCTTC. Amino acid sequence: CASSILGTVAYGYTF. The gene calls are TRBV19 and TRBJ1-2, with 7 nucleotides matching TRBD1. The V segment lost 3 bases and the J segment 4 bases; nucleotides outside the gene matches: 8. The CDR3 spans 15 residues. Germline CDR1 LNHDA, CDR2 SQIVND (reference sequence).

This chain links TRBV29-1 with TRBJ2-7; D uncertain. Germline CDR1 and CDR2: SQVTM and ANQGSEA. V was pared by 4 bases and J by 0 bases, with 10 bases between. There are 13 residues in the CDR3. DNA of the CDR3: TGCAGCGTTGTAGCAACCAACTCCTACGAGCAGTACTTC. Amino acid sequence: CSVVATNSYEQYF.

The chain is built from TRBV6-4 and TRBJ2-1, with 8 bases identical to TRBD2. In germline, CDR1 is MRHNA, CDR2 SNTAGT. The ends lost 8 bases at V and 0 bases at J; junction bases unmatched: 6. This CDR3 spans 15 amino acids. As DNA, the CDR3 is TGTGCCAGCCCTTTACTAGCGGTCTCCTACAATGAGCAGTTCTTC. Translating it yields CASPLLAVSYNEQFF.

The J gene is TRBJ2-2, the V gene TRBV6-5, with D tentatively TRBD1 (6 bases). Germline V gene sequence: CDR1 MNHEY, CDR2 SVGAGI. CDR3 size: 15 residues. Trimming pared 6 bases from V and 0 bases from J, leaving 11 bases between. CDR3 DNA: TGTGCCAGCAGCTCCGGGACACCGAACACCGGGGAGCTGTTTTTT. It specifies CASSSGTPNTGELFF.

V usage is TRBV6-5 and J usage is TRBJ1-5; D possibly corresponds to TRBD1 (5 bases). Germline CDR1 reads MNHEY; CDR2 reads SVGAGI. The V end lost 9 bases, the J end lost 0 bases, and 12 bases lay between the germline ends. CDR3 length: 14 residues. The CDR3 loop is CASRGEYSNQPQHF. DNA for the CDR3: TGTGCCAGTCGGGGGGAATATAGCAATCAGCCCCAGCATTTT.

CDR3 protein: CASASLGQGGFSEAFF. The CDR3 DNA is TGTGCCAGCGCTTCTCTGGGACAGGGAGGTTTTTCTGAAGCTTTCTTT. This chain connects TRBV25-1 to TRBJ1-1; 9 positions match TRBD1. Germline loops: CDR1 MGHDK, CDR2 SYGVNS. The CDR3 covers 16 residues. V lost 8 bases to trimming and J lost 6 bases; unmatched junction nucleotides: 16.

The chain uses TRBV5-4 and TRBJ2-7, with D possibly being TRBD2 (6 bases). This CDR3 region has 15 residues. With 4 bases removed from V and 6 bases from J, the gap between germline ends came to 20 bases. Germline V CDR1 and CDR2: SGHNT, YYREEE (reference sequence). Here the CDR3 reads CASSQGWGGGPEQYF. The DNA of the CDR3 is TGTGCCAGCAGCCAGGGTTGGGGTGGAGGGCCCGAGCAGTACTTC. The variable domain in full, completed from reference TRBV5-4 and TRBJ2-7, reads ETGVTQSPTHLIKTRGQQVTLRCSSQSGHNTVSWYQQALGQGPQFIFQYYREEENGRGNFPPRFSGLQFPNYSSELNVNALELDDSALYLCASSQGWGGGPEQYFGPGTRLTVT.

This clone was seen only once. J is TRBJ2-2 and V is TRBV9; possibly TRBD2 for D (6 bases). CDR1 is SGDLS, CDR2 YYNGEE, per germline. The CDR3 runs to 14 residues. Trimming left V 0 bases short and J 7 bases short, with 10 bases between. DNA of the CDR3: TGTGCCAGCAGCGTAGGGGGAGGTCGCGGGGAGCTGTTTTTT. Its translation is CASSVGGGRGELFF.